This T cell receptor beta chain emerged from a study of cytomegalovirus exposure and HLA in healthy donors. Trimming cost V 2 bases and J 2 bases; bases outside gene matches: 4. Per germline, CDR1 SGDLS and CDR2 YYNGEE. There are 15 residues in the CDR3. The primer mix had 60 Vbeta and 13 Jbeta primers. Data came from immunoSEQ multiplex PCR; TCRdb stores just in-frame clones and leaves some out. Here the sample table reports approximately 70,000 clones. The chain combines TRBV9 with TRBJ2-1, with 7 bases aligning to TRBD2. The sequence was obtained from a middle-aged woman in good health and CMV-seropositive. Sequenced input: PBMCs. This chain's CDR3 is CASSVGGGTYNEQFF. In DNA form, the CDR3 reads TGTGCCAGCAGCGTCGGCGGGGGAACCTACAATGAGCAGTTCTTC.